The source of this T cell receptor beta chain is a study of T-cell memory formation after mild COVID-19. With respect to this clonotype: Its specificity is not known.

The study, taken as a whole, reports: Pre-infection memory held some responding clones, suggesting pre-existing cross-reactive T cells responded.

TCRdb re-analysed the 5' RACE reads in MiXCR, keeping a single row per CDR3 protein. The repertoire holds some 440,000 distinct CDR3 sequences, with about 23% as singletons. This TCR was recovered from an adult woman who had mild COVID-19 (a few samples of this study predate the infection). Cell type and time point are not known. Specimen: PBMCs or a T cell subset sorted from them (not recorded which).

The CDR3 DNA reads as TGTGCCAGCAGTCTTCACTGGACGGGGGGGCTTGATACGCAGTATTTT. Translating it yields CASSLHWTGGLDTQYF. V gene TRBV2 combines with J gene TRBJ2-3, with 8 positions matching TRBD2. V shed 5 bases and J 6 bases; nucleotides not matched to a gene: 13. Per germline, CDR1 SNHLY and CDR2 FYNNEI. The CDR3 has 16 amino acids.